This entry features one T cell receptor (beta chain) sequence. There are a few counts of this clone. Its cognate antigen has yet to be identified. It has no much larger one-base neighbor in the sample; base qualities were not kept. This entry is derived from a study of beta chain features in type 1 diabetes listed by TCRdb under 2018. About the investigation overall: No differences in mean age, gender distribution, total cell number or subset yield were found between patients and healthy donors. A total of around 110,000,000 sorted cells were examined across all samples, and RNA yield correlated strongly with the number of cells per subset. In the study, recently diagnosed type 1 diabetes patients and matched healthy donors were compared on the TCRB repertoires of their sorted circulating CD4+ T cell subsets. Naive and central memory subsets were obtained from all 30 or so donors, but regulatory and stem cell-like memory subsets were isolated from only 8 patients and roughly 8 healthy donors.

The entire amount of isolated RNA was reverse transcribed using the High Capacity cDNA Reverse Transcription Kit, so the sequenced TCRB transcripts were expressed ones. Deep immunoSEQ sequencing was performed on naive, central memory and regulatory T cell samples, with an average of approximately 3.9 million total reads per sample. Sorted cells were lysed in RLT buffer, and RNA was extracted using DNase-treated RNeasy Micro or Mini kits according to cell number. To prevent cross-contamination, each cell subset was processed individually, whereas patient and healthy donor samples were processed jointly. TCRB sequences were amplified from cDNA with the immunoSEQ multiplex PCR, producing 87-bp fragments spanning the CDR3 region. The amplicons were sequenced using the Illumina HiSeq platform. The source study handled its data this way. PCR bias was corrected computationally using synthetic template baselines, and reads within Hamming distance 2 were collapsed, with unmergeable singletons discarded. Reads were aligned against IMGT so that V, D and J genes, CDR3 length and insertions or deletions at six rearrangement sites could be assigned. Within each subset, clonotype counts were normalized to the number of sorted cells before true diversity and Gini coefficients were calculated with the tcR R package. The overlap coefficient, calculated on TCRB nucleotide sequences, was used to quantify repertoire sharing. Not all clones reach the TCRdb copy of this immuneACCESS table, which keeps in-frame sequences only. Checked studies attribute under half of the gap to unresolved V genes and leave the rest unexplained. That table furnishes V, J and clone size, whereas the DNA furnished D and trimming. The sample includes approximately 140,000 clones, with around 9% observed a single time. The ten largest account for under 0.9% of the sample.

Trimming leaves V shorter by 0 bases and J shorter by 3 bases, with the junction holding 4 bases beyond the gene matches. The CDR3 contains 16 residues, cysteine and phenylalanine counted. The retained sequence is limited to the CDR3, 48 bases, with the frame set at the first base. Looking up the germline V gene yields CDR1 SGDLS and CDR2 YYNGEE. General study outcomes and caveats: Shorter templates might be favored by PCR, yet because patient and control samples were amplified and corrected together, any such skew would affect both groups equally. Naive, central memory and regulatory TCRB repertoires appeared to be more similar among patients than among healthy donors. A moderate but significant shortening of TCRB CDR3 length was observed in type 1 diabetes patients in all four CD4+ subsets. At VDJ recombination sites, patients with type 1 diabetes made fewer insertions and deleted more nucleotides, a pattern implying thymic rearrangement abnormalities. HLA sub-analyses involved small numbers of individuals, so any influence of HLA type on TCRB rearrangement remained unresolved. Sequencing cDNA rather than genomic DNA could over-represent highly expressing activated cells, although activation and CD3 levels did not differ between groups.

From each donor, a single peripheral blood sample of 100 to 150 mL on average was drawn into heparinised tubes. A BD FACSAria II was used to sort naive, central memory, regulatory and stem cell-like memory CD4+ T cells with a panel that included CD45RO, CCR7, CD25, CD127, CD95 and CD27. All sorted populations exceeded 95% purity. PBMCs were isolated right away by Lymphoprep density gradient centrifugation and were stained directly, without culture. So that batch effects would be minimized, each experiment stained and sorted samples in pairs, pairing one healthy donor with one patient. The sequence derives from a man between 25 and 39 years old with type 1 diabetes. The sequencing input was central memory CD4+ T cells from blood. The chain employs TRBV9 and TRBJ2-1, with 9 bases in between that match TRBD2. CDR3 reads: CASSVGSGGLYNEQFF. In nucleotide form, the sequence is TGTGCCAGCAGCGTAGGGAGCGGGGGGCTCTACAATGAGCAGTTCTTC.